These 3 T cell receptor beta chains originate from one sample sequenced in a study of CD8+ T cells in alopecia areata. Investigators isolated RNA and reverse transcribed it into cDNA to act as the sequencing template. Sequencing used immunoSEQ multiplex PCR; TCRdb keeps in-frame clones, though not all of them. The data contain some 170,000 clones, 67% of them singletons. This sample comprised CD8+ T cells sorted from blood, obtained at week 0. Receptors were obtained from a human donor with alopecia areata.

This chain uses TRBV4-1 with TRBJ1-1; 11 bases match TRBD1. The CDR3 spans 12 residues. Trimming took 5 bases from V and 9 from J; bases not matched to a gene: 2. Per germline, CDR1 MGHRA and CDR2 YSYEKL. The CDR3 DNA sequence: TGCGCCAGCAGCGGACAGGGGGCTAAAGCTTTCTTT. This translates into CASSGQGAKAFF.

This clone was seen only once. CDR3 residues: CASSFQGGERGEKLFF. In DNA form, the CDR3 reads TGTGCCAGCAGTTTCCAAGGGGGGGAGCGGGGTGAAAAACTGTTTTTT. The chain couples TRBV27 to TRBJ1-4, with D perhaps TRBD1 (6 bases). The CDR3 has 16 residues. V was cut by 3 bases and J by 7 bases, with 18 bases left in between. CDR1 MNHEY and CDR2 SMNVEV come from the germline V gene (reference sequence). The full variable domain, its missing parts supplied by reference TRBV27 and TRBJ1-4, is EAQVTQNPRYLITVTGKKLTVTCSQNMNHEYMSWYRQDPGLGLRQIYYSMNVEVTDKGDVPEGYKVSRKEKRNFPLILESPSPNQTSLYFCASSFQGGERGEKLFFGSGTQLSVL.

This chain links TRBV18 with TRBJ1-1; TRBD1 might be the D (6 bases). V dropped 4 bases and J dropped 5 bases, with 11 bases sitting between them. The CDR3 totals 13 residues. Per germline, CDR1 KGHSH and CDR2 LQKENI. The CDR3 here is CASSRTVGTEAFF. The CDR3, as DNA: TGTGCCAGCTCACGGACAGTAGGAACTGAAGCTTTCTTT.